This TCR beta chain was observed in a study of blood T cells in healthy people across ages. This clonotype was picked up many times. Antigen unknown. Every sample had a minimum of 6 million PBMCs isolated. Per individual sample, total RNA of at least 6 micrograms was extracted. Primed by a sample-barcoded 5' primer and a J-beta primer mix, a second PCR proceeded for about 6 to 12 cycles. MiXCR was run by TCRdb on the 5' RACE reads, yielding one entry per CDR3 protein. Of about 730,000 distinct CDR3 sequences listed, more than 40% were seen once; the top ten hold less than 25%. General observations from the study: Older age coincided with a roughly linear decline in TCR beta diversity per million T cells. CMV status of donors was not determined, possibly confounding expanded clonotype changes.

This CDR3 contains 11 residues. Germline V gives CDR1 ENHRY, CDR2 SYGVKD. Trimming took 6 bases from V and 6 from J, leaving 9 bases between them. This TCR came from an older woman in good health. The sample taken for sequencing was blood. The V call is TRBV10-3, the J call TRBJ2-7, with a possible D match to TRBD2 (5 bases). CDR3 loop: CAIREGVEQYF. In DNA, the CDR3 is TGTGCCATCAGAGAGGGTGTCGAGCAGTACTTC.